This paragraph reports one TCR beta chain. TCRdb re-called the 5' RACE reads and shows each CDR3 protein once, DNA omitted. This table holds 150,000 to 170,000 distinct CDR3 sequences. CDR1 and CDR2 from the germline V gene are MNHEY and SMNVEV (reference sequence). The CDR3 consists of 13 residues. The data derive from a study of T cells expressing NK-cell markers. Study-level information: Within the sequenced cohort of eight donors, seven exhibited HCMV seropositivity and one was seronegative.

The sequenced material came from blood T cells: a sorted CD56 or NKG2C T cell subset, CD4+ or CD8+ T cells, or bulk PBMC T cells (not recorded which). V and J are TRBV27 and TRBJ1-2; TCRdb's D gene call, TRBD1, goes unchecked for lack of DNA. This receptor was taken from a woman between 45 and 60 years old in good health. The CDR3 loop reads CASSPQYRGGYTF.